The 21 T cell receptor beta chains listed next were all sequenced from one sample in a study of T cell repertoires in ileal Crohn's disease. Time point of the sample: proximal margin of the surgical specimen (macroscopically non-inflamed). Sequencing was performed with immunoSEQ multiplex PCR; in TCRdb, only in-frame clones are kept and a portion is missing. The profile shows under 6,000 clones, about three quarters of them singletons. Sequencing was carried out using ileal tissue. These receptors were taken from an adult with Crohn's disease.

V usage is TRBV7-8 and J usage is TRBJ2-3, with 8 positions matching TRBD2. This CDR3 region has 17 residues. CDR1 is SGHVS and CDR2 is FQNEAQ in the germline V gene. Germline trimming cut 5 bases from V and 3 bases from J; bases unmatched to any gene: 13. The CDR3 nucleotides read TGTGCCAGCAGCCCCCGCGTCCGGAGCGGGGGTACAGATACGCAGTATTTT. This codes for CASSPRVRSGGTDTQYF. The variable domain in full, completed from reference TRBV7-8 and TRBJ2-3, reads GAGVSQSPRYKVAKRGQDVALRCDPISGHVSLFWYQQALGQGPEFLTYFQNEAQLDKSGLPSDRFFAERPEGSVSTLKIQRTQQEDSAVYLCASSPRVRSGGTDTQYFGPGTRLTVL.

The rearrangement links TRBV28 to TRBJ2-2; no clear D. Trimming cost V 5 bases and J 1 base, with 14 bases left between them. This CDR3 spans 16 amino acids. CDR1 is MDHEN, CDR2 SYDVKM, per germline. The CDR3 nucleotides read TGTGCCAGCAGTATGCTTAAAATCGGGAACACCGGGGAGCTGTTTTTT. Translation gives CASSMLKIGNTGELFF. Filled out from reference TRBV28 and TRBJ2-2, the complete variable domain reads DVKVTQSSRYLVKRTGEKVFLECVQDMDHENMFWYRQDPGLGLRLIYFSYDVKMKEKGDIPEGYSVSREKKERFSLILESASTNQTSMYLCASSMLKIGNTGELFFGEGSRLTVL.

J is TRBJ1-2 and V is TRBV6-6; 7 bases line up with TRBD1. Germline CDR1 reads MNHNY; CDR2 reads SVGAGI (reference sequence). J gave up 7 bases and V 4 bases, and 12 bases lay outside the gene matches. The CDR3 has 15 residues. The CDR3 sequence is CASSLLVSGTVGYTF. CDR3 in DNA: TGTGCCAGCAGTTTACTTGTTTCCGGGACAGTTGGCTACACCTTC.

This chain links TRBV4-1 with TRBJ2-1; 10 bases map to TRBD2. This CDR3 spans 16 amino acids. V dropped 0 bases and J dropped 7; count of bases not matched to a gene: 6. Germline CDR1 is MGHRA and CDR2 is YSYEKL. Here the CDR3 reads CASSQDRASGRNEQFF. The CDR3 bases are TGCGCCAGCAGCCAAGATAGGGCTAGCGGGAGAAATGAGCAGTTCTTC.

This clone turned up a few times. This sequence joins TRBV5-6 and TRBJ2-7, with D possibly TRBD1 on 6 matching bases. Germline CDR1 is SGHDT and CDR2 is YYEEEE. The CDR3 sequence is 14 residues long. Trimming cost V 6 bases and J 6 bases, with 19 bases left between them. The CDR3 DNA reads TGTGCCAGCAACATCGACAGGAGAGTCAGCGAGCAGTACTTC. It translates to CASNIDRRVSEQYF.

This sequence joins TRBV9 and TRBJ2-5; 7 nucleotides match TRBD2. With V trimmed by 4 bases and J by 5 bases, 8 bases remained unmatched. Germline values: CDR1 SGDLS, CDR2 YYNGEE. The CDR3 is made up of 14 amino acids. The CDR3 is CASSISLGGETQYF. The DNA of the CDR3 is TGTGCCAGCAGCATATCCCTGGGGGGGGAGACCCAGTACTTC.

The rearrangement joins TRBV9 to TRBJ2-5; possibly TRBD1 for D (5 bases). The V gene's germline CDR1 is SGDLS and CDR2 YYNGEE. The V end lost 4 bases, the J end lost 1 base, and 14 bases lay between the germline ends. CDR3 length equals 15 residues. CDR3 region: CASSPRQTSQETQYF. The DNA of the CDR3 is TGTGCCAGCAGCCCCCGACAGACCTCCCAAGAGACCCAGTACTTC.

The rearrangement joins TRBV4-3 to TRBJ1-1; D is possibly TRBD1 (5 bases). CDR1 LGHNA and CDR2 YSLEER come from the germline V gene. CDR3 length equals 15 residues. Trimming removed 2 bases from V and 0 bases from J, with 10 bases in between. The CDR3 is CASSQQDTVNTEAFF. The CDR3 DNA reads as TGCGCCAGCAGCCAACAGGACACCGTGAACACTGAAGCTTTCTTT.

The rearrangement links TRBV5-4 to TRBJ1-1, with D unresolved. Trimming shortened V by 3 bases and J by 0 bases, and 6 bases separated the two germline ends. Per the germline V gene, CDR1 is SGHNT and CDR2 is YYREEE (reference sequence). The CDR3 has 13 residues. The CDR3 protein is CASSSGLNTEAFF. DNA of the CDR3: TGTGCCAGCAGCTCGGGATTGAACACTGAAGCTTTCTTT.

CDR3 DNA: TGTGCCAGCAGCCCCGGACTAGCGGAGGGCGAGCAGTACTTC. It codes for CASSPGLAEGEQYF. The chain employs TRBV5-6 and TRBJ2-7; 10 positions agree with TRBD2. Germline V gene lookup returns CDR1 SGHDT and CDR2 YYEEEE. CDR3 length: 14 residues. J gave up 6 bases and V 4 bases, and 7 bases lay outside the gene matches.

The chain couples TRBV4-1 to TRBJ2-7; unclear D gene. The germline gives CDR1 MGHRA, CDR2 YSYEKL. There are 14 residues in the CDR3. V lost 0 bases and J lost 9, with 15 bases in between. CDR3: CASSQDTVPDAQYF. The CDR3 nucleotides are TGCGCCAGCAGCCAAGACACTGTCCCGGATGCGCAGTACTTC.

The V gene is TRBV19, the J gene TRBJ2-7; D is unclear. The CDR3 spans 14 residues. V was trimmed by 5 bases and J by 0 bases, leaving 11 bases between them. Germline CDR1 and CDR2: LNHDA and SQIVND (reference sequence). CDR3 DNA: TGTGCCAGTAGTCTACAGAGGAGCTCCTACGAGCAGTACTTC. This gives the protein CASSLQRSSYEQYF.

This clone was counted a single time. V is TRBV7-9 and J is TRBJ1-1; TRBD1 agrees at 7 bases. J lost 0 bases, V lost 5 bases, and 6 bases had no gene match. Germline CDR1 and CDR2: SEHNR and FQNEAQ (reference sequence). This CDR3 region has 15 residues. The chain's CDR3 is CASSRGGGLNTEAFF. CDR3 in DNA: TGTGCCAGCAGCCGAGGAGGGGGCCTGAACACTGAAGCTTTCTTT.

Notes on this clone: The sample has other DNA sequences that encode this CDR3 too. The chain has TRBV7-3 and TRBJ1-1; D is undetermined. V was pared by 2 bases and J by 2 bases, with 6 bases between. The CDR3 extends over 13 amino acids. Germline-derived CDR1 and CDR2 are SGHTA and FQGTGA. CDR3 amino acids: CASSLWKNTEAFF. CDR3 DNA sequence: TGTGCCAGCAGCTTATGGAAAAACACTGAAGCTTTCTTT.

The CDR3 protein is CASSLDVNYGYTF. As DNA, the CDR3 is TGTGCCAGCAGCTTAGACGTAAACTATGGCTACACCTTC. The chain joins TRBV7-2 to TRBJ1-2; D uncertain. Germline V lookup: CDR1 SGHTA, CDR2 FQGNSA. The CDR3 sequence is 13 residues long. The V end was cut by 1 base, the J end by 2 bases, with 5 bases between.

Written as DNA, the CDR3 is TGTGCCAGCCACGAACAGGGGGCGCGGAGAGATGGCTACACCTTC. It specifies CASHEQGARRDGYTF. J is TRBJ1-2 and V is TRBV6-5, with TRBD1 identical over 9 bases. Looked up from germline, CDR1 is MNHEY and CDR2 is SVGAGI. J lost 6 bases, V lost 8 bases, and 13 bases had no gene match. The CDR3 totals 15 residues.

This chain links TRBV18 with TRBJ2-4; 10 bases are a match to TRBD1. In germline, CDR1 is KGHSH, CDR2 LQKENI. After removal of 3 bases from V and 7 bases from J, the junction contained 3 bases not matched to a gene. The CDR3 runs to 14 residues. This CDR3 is CASSPGQGMNIQYF. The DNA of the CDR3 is TGTGCCAGCTCACCGGGACAGGGGATGAACATTCAGTACTTC.

Here the CDR3 reads CASSKGEYTIYF. The CDR3 nucleotides are TGTGCCAGCAGTAAAGGGGAATACACCATATATTTT. The chain joins TRBV2 to TRBJ1-3, with D possibly matching TRBD1 (5 bases). The V end was cut by 5 bases, the J end by 8 bases, with 10 bases between. Germline loops: CDR1 SNHLY, CDR2 FYNNEI. The length of the CDR3 is 12 residues. The whole variable domain, remainder taken from reference TRBV2 and TRBJ1-3, is EPEVTQTPSHQVTQMGQEVILRCVPISNHLYFYWYRQILGQKVEFLVSFYNNEISEKSEIFDDQFSVERPDGSNFTLKIRSTKLEDSAMYFCASSKGEYTIYFGEGSWLTVV.

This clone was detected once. CDR3 sequence (DNA): TGCAGCGTTGAAGATGGAGGCAATGAGCAGTTCTTC. Translated, it gives CSVEDGGNEQFF. The rearrangement links TRBV29-1 to TRBJ2-1, with D tentatively TRBD2 (5 bases). Germline assignment: CDR1 SQVTM and CDR2 ANQGSEA. The CDR3 loop spans 12 amino acids. V lost 0 bases and J 6 bases, leaving 6 bases between the germline ends.

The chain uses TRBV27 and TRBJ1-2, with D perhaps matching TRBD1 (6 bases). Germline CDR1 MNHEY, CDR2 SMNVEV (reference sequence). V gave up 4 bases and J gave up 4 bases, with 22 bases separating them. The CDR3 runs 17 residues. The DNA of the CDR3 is TGTGCCAGCAGTTCAGCACAGGGAGGGAGGGCCCCCTATGGCTACACCTTC. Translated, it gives CASSSAQGGRAPYGYTF.

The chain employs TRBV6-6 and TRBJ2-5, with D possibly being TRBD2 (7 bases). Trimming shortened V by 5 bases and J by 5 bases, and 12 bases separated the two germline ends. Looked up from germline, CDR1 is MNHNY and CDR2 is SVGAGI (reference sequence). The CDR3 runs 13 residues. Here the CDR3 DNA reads TGTGCCAGCAGTGGGGGGGCCTTGGAGACCCAGTACTTC. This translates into CASSGGALETQYF.